This T cell receptor (beta chain) was sequenced for a study of blood T cell repertoires in COVID-19. This clone was seen ten or more times. Trimming took off 5 bases at V and 4 bases at J, with 11 bases between the two ends. Germline V gene sequence: CDR1 MNHEY, CDR2 SVGAGI. CDR3 length: 13 residues. Clones were sequenced by immunoSEQ multiplex PCR, and TCRdb holds only the in-frame ones, with some missing. Of approximately 41,000 clones listed, about 81% are singletons. The sequenced sample consisted of peripheral blood. The chain couples TRBV6-5 to TRBJ1-1; a possible D gene is TRBD1 (5 bases). The origin of this receptor is a man aged 40-55 years with active or convalescent COVID-19. CDR3 nucleotide sequence: TGTGCCAGCAGTAAGACAGTTAGCACTGAAGCTTTCTTT. It yields the protein CASSKTVSTEAFF.